This T cell receptor (beta chain) was recorded in a study of cytomegalovirus exposure and HLA in healthy donors (dated by TCRdb to 2016 to 2017). The study in broad terms: In an earlier analysis of roughly 500 of the donors, approximately 260 Gb of sequence data and about 110 million unique TCR beta sequences from about 179 million T cells were reported. An earlier analysis of about 620 of the donors applied high-throughput TCR beta sequencing to assess whether each TCR beta V gene segment acted as functional or pseudogenic. Genome-wide SNP genotypes for about 65% of the 666 donors were used in a later genetic analysis, which treated that subset as a discovery cohort. The T cell repertoires of about 700 subjects were profiled by immunosequencing and related to cytomegalovirus serostatus. On average, about 200,000 unique TCR beta nucleotide sequences were sequenced per donor among roughly 430 genotyped donors of the cohort, with 15% to 20% of those sequences being non-productive. The study was designed to test whether signatures of past pathogen exposure could be identified by cataloging public T cell receptors. Of the roughly 430 genotyped donors, approximately 83% fell in the genetic ancestry cluster associated with self-reported Caucasian donors. Along with the roughly 710-subject first cohort, a separate validation cohort of over a hundred different subjects was used. Rather than using new phenotypic data, the later analysis identified candidate immune exposures from TCR beta sequences and from how often those sequences occurred across donors. Alongside the repertoire data, information on donor age, sex, ethnicity and CMV serostatus was compiled. The study combined high-throughput TCR immunosequencing, statistical association of individual TCRs with disease status, and machine learning to predict cytomegalovirus infection status. About 5 DR-DQ haplotypes were handled as single units for association and clustering, since linkage in the cohort was strong. Both class I and class II loci were covered by HLA typing, at four-digit resolution. In a later analysis, previously published TCR beta repertoires from 550 to 750 donors were re-analyzed and high-resolution HLA genotyping was added so that TCR occurrence patterns could be studied. All discovery cohort repertoires had been generated on a single sequencing platform. The number of typed donors differed by locus: roughly 620-630 for A, B, C, DRB1 and DQB1; approximately 540 for DQA1; about 600 for DPA1; and approximately 450 for DPB1. Approximately 310 gigabases of sequencing data and 70 million to 95 million unique TCR sequences made up an early release that covered several hundred HLA-typed donors.

The cohort was made up of roughly 670 healthy bone marrow donors. Cohort members were all nominally healthy when sampled, although unrecorded immune exposures were likely present. The donor was CMV seropositive and was included in the group of 289 seropositive cohort members. Each donor provided a peripheral blood sample, and peripheral blood mononuclear cells were used for TCR beta sequencing. The Qiagen DNeasy Blood Extraction Kit was used to extract genomic DNA from the blood cell samples. The library was prepared using the immunoSEQ multiplex PCR assay. For the multiplex PCR, a mixture combining 60 forward primers for TCR Vbeta segments and 13 reverse primers for TCR Jbeta segments was used. The CDR3 region of rearranged TCR beta genes was amplified from genomic DNA by a multiplex PCR assay. Amplified TCR beta libraries were sequenced as 87-base-pair reads on the Illumina HiSeq System. From the authors' description of their analysis: In a later analysis, some 80 million unique TCR beta chains were counted across the 650 to 750 repertoires, and some 10 million of these chains were shared by at least two donors. Raw reads were error-corrected and collapsed into unique sequences with a nearest-neighbor algorithm that merged closely related sequences to remove PCR and sequencing errors. V, D and J gene segments were assigned by aligning CDR3 sequences to IMGT reference sequences. For a sequence to be retained, a match of at least six nucleotides to both a V gene segment and a J gene segment was required. Rearrangements were called productive when the CDR3 lacked stop codons and stayed in frame with V and J; all others were non-productive. Following IMGT convention, CDR3 was defined as the stretch from the second conserved V-encoded cysteine up to the conserved J-encoded phenylalanine. The earlier analysis of about 560 of the donors excluded any sequence lacking an unambiguous match to a single V gene segment. In an earlier analysis of 587 of the donors, V segments were called functional above 56.7% productive rearrangements and were called segregating when the between-donor standard deviation exceeded 5%. A statistical classification framework was developed to diagnose cytomegalovirus status using the catalog of TCR beta chain sequences. In a later analysis, V and J genes were assigned by comparing TCR nucleotide sequences against IMGT/GENE-DB human TR gene sequences. A later analysis assigned CDR3 sequences and most-parsimonious VDJ recombination scenarios with the TCRdist pipeline. A later analysis defined each TCR beta chain by its CDR3 amino acid sequence plus V-gene family, and excluded reads lacking a unique V-gene family. A later analysis removed 500 to 650 highly shared, low-generation-probability nucleotide sequences to deal with suspected cross-contamination and a sequencing artifact. In a later analysis, a clonal expansion index was calculated for each public chain from normalized within-repertoire ranks of inferred template counts. In a later analysis, generation probabilities were computed with a VDJ recombination model fitted to out-of-frame rearrangements, and the resulting probabilities were checked against IGoR. In a later analysis, TCR-TCR, TCR-HLA and TCR-CMV co-occurrence was scored with hypergeometric tests, and a repertoire-size bias correction was applied to TCR pairs. To estimate false discovery rates, a later analysis permuted the HLA or CMV assignments 20 times. In a later analysis, co-occurring TCRs were grouped with DBSCAN, and TCRdist sequence similarity was added when clustering was performed within HLA-allele-positive subsets. For co-occurrence clustering, repertoires with fewer than 30,000 or more than 120,000 public chains were excluded, along with roughly 5 repertoires with anomalous nucleotide sharing. This immuneACCESS table, as held by TCRdb, lists in-frame sequences with V and J called but not all clones. Of the missing ones, under half trace to an unresolved V gene in checked studies; the others have no known cause. The DNA was the basis for D and trimming; V, J and clone size are from that table. This sample is represented by under 200,000 clones; about four fifths of them were singletons. The ten largest account for 7.5% to 9% of the sample.

From cysteine to phenylalanine, the CDR3 is 14 amino acids long. CDR3 DNA is the only sequence kept; it has 42 bases, read in frame from the first base. CDR1 MDHEN and CDR2 SYDVKM are derived from the germline V gene. V drops 3 bases and J drops 3 bases, leaving 9 bases in between. Details on this clone: The antigen this receptor binds is unknown. No much larger clone exists at a distance of one base, and base qualities are not known.

What the authors observed across the whole study: Linkage disequilibrium might explain the correlated functional status among segregating V segments, but an unknown experimental factor could not be excluded. Because counts were too low, under 20 rarely observed V segments, including chromosome 9 orphons, were left out of the earlier analysis of about 620 of the donors. A cluster of highly shared sequence variants was judged likely to be a technical artifact of the sequencing pipeline. Specific HLA alleles were associated with more than 15,000 TCR beta sequences at a false discovery rate of 0.05 in a later analysis. An earlier analysis of around 600 of the donors showed that most TCR beta V segments appeared in productive rearrangements either about 87% or about 30% of the time, which broadly matched IMGT annotations. When HLA alleles, especially DR and DQ, strongly co-occurred, TCR associations were difficult to assign to individual alleles. The classifier was reported to diagnose cytomegalovirus status with high specificity and sensitivity in both the original cohort and the validation cohort. Compared with equally common non-associated chains, HLA-associated TCR beta chains in a later analysis were more clonally expanded and had lower generation probabilities. Some IMGT-functional V segments, including TRBV6-2 and TRBV6-3, could not be told apart with the 87-base-pair reads, so those segments were excluded. In a later genetic analysis, a missense DCLRE1C variant was associated with V-gene and J-gene trimming of TCR beta chains, and the association was replicated in an independent cohort. According to the authors, the approach could potentially be generalized to other disease states and immunological phenotypes. A later analysis reported that several top co-occurrence clusters appeared linked to parvovirus B19, influenza, CMV and Epstein-Barr virus. Only TCR beta chains were sequenced in this cohort, and the absence of alpha or paired-chain data limited detectable features. According to a later genetic analysis, donors in an Asian-associated ancestry cluster had fewer N-insertions in productive TCRs than the roughly 660-donor mean. A further reported finding was that TCR beta sequences accurately predicted the HLA-A and HLA-B alleles for most subjects in the first cohort. While some public TCRs were present in many individuals, most TCR sequences turned up only very rarely across donors. In a later analysis, most CMV-associated TCR beta chains were found to appear HLA-restricted, with HLA associations seemingly driven largely by CMV exposure. Sequencing depth was assumed to be roughly uniform across donors in the presence/absence analyses, though that assumption may not hold. Because HLA typing was unavailable for some donors at each locus, only the typed subset was used in association tests. A total of 164 TCR beta chains were listed by the study as associated with cytomegalovirus. Immune exposure information for the cohort was limited to CMV serostatus. In a later analysis, TCR association rates were found to vary across HLA loci, with the most associated TCRs seen for DRB1 alleles and the fewest for HLA-C alleles. In vitro tests confirmed that three of the cytomegalovirus-associated TCR beta chains recognize cytomegalovirus antigens.

The rearrangement joined TRBV28 to TRBJ1-5, with no confidently assigned D gene. The sample comprised PBMCs. This TCR was recovered from a male donor in good health and CMV-seropositive. The CDR3 has the sequence CASSFGGFNQPQHF. The bases are TGTGCCAGCAGTTTCGGCGGATTCAATCAGCCCCAGCATTTT.